The clone carrying this T cell receptor beta chain was seen ten or more times. Its antigen is not identified. Patients were all untreated before their thyroid surgery. This CDR3 is 15 amino acids long. Germline V gene lookup returns CDR1 SGHTS and CDR2 YDEGEE. V gave up 4 bases and J gave up 0 bases; unmatched junction bases: 4. The data stem from a study of metastatic and nonmetastatic thyroid tumors. Study-level background: Across peripheral blood and tumor or nodule tissue samples taken from malignant and benign thyroid patients, the repertoires were compared with one another.

Authors' methods: To classify distant metastasis in papillary thyroid cancer, a model was built from CDR3 differences across clinicopathological groups. TCRdb re-called the PCR reads via MiXCR. Clone size and V and J calls follow TCRdb, not the original study. The sample records some 20,000 clones, less than 20% being singletons. Study-wide results and caveats: In blood and tumor, TCR beta diversity was reportedly significantly higher in malignant thyroid tumors than in benign nodules.

The sequencing input was blood. The sequence was collected from a female donor with papillary thyroid cancer or a benign thyroid nodule (not recorded which). Some clones in this sample may be carry-over from other donors' samples. The chain links TRBV5-8 to TRBJ1-5; 7 bases agree with TRBD1. In DNA form, the CDR3 reads TGTGCCAGCAGCCCCGGGACAGTTAGCAATCAGCCCCAGCATTTT. Translating it yields CASSPGTVSNQPQHF. Using reference TRBV5-8 and TRBJ1-5 for the parts outside the CDR3, the full variable domain is EAGVTQSPTHLIKTRGQQATLRCSPISGHTSVYWYQQALGLGLQFLLWYDEGEERNRGNFPPRFSGRQFPNYSSELNVNALELEDSALYLCASSPGTVSNQPQHFGDGTRLSIL.